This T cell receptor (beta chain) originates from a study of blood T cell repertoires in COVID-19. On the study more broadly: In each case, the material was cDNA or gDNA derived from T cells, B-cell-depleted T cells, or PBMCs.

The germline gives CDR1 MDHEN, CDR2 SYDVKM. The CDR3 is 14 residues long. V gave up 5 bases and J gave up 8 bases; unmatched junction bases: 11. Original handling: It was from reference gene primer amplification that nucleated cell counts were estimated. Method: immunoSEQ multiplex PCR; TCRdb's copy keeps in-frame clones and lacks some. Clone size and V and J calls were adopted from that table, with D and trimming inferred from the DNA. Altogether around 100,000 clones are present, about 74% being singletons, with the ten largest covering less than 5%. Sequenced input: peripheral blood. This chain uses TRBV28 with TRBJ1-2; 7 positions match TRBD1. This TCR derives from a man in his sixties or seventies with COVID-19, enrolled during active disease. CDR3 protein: CASSPQGVVGGYTF. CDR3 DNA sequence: TGTGCCAGCAGTCCCCAGGGGGTCGTGGGGGGCTACACCTTC.